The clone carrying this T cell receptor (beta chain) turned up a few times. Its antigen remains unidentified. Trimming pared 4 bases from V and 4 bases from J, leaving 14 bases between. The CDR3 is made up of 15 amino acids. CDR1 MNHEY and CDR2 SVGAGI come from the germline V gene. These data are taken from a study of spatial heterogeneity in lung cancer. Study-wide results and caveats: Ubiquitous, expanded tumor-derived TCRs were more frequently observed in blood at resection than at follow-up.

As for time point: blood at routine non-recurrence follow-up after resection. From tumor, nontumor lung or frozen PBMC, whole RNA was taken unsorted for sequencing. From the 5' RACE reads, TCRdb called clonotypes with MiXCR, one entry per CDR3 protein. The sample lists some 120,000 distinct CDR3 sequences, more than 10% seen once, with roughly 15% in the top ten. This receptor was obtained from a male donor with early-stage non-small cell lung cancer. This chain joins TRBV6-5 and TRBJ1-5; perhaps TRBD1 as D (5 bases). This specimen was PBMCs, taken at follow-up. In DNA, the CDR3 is TGTGCCAGCAGTTCCTCAGGGATCGGGAATCAGCCCCAGCATTTT. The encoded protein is CASSSSGIGNQPQHF.